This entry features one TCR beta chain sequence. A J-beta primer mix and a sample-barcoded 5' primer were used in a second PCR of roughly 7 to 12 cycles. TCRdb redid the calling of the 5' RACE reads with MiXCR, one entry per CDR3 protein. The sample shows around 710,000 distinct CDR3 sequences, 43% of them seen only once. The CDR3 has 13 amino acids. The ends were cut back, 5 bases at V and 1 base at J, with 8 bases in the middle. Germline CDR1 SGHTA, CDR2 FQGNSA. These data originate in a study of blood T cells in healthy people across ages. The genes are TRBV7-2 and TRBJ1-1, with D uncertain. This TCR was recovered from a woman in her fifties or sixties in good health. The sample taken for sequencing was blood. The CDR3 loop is CASSASPNTEAFF. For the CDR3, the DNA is TGTGCCAGCAGCGCTTCACCGAACACTGAAGCTTTCTTT.